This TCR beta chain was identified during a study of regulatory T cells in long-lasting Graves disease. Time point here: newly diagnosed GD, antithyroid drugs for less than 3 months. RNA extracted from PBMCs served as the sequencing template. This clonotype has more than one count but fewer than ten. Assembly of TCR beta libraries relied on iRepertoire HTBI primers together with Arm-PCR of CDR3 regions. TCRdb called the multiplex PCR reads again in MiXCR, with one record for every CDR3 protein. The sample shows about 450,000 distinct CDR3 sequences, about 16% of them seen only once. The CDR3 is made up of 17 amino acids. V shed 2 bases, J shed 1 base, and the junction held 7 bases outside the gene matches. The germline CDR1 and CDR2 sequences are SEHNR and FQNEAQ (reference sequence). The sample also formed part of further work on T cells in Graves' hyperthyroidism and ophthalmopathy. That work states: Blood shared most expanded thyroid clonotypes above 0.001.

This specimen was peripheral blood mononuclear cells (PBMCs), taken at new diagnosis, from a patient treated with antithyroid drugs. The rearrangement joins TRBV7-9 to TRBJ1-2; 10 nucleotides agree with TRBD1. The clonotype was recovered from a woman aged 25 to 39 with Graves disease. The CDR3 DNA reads TGTGCCAGCAGCTTATCCCCGGGACAGGGGATTAACTATGGCTACACCTTC. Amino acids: CASSLSPGQGINYGYTF. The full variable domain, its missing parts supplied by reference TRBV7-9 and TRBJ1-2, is DTGVSQNPRHKITKRGQNVTFRCDPISEHNRLYWYRQTLGQGPEFLTYFQNEAQLEKSRLLSDRFSAERPKGSFSTLEIQRTEQGDSAMYLCASSLSPGQGINYGYTFGSGTRLTVV.